The 5 T cell receptor beta chains below all came from one sample that was sequenced in a study of beta chain features in type 1 diabetes. Study observations and caveats: There was a moderate but significant shortening of TCRB CDR3s in all four CD4+ subsets of Type 1 diabetes patients.

Of the isolated RNA, all was reverse transcribed, and so the sequenced material was expressed TCRB transcripts. Repertoires were generated with immunoSEQ multiplex PCR, while TCRdb's copy carries only in-frame clones and drops some. Of 130,000 or so clones detected, 9% appear once; the ten largest clones hold 0.75%. What these receptors recognize is not known. Sequencing used central memory CD4+ T cells from blood. The receptors derive from a man aged 30-40 years with type 1 diabetes.

There are many counts of this clone. The same CDR3 arises from other DNA sequences in this sample as well. This rearrangement joins TRBV28 to TRBJ1-2, with 7 bases lining up with TRBD1. Germline CDR1 MDHEN, CDR2 SYDVKM. J lost 4 bases, V lost 5 bases, and 1 base had no gene match. The CDR3 is 12 residues long. This CDR3 is CASSRDSYGYTF. CDR3 DNA: TGTGCCAGCAGTAGGGACAGCTATGGCTACACCTTC.

This clone was picked up a small number of times. The chain links TRBV4-2 to TRBJ1-4, with TRBD1 as a possible D gene (6 bases). Trimming took off 4 bases at V and 5 bases at J, with 26 bases between the two ends. The CDR3 length is 19 residues. Germline V gene data show CDR1 as LGHNA and CDR2 as YNFKEQ. The CDR3 DNA reads TGTGCCAGCAGCCCCAAGAAACAGGGTCGCGGGAGTTTAAATGAAAAACTGTTTTTT. Encoded protein: CASSPKKQGRGSLNEKLFF.

This clone has only a few counts. V usage is TRBV30 and J usage is TRBJ1-1, with 10 bases aligning to TRBD1. The CDR3 is 12 residues long. V shed 5 bases, J shed 8 bases, and the junction held 5 bases outside the gene matches. Germline V gives CDR1 GTSNPN, CDR2 SVGIG (reference sequence). The CDR3 nucleotides are TGTGCCTGGTCGACAGGGGGCCCGGAAGCTTTCTTT. Its translation is CAWSTGGPEAFF.

In its sample, this clone was seen a few times. This chain uses TRBV7-2 with TRBJ2-2; unclear D gene. Germline V CDR1 and CDR2: SGHTA, FQGNSA. The CDR3 totals 13 residues. V gave up 7 bases and J gave up 1 base, with 7 bases separating them. The CDR3 region is CASTGGNTGELFF. The CDR3 nucleotides are TGTGCCAGCACCGGCGGGAACACCGGGGAGCTGTTTTTT.

CDR3 residues: CASSIRVAGGNEQFF. The CDR3 DNA follows: TGTGCCAGTAGTATCCGGGTAGCGGGGGGGAATGAGCAGTTCTTC. The chain has TRBV19 and TRBJ2-1; 11 nucleotides agree with TRBD2. Germline-derived CDR1 and CDR2 are LNHDA and SQIVND (reference sequence). CDR3 length: 15 amino acids. The trim removed 3 bases at V and 7 bases at J, leaving 5 bases unmatched.